This TCR beta chain derives from a study of shared clonotypes between healthy human individuals. Study overall: The donor pool was made up of a couple of women and three men aged 18 to 49.

The assay ran at deep level. Genomic DNA of each subset was evenly split across several immunoSEQ plates. The team ran DNA from unsorted PBMCs on ten immunoSEQ deep assay plates for sequencing. Profiled with immunoSEQ multiplex PCR; TCRdb holds only in-frame clones, not every one. This sample yields around 500,000 clones, of which more than 75% are seen a single time; roughly 13% belongs to the top ten. The sequenced sample was PBMCs. This clonotype was obtained from a woman aged 40-49 years in good health. Some clones in this sample may be carry-over from other donors' samples.

CDR3 in DNA: TGCGCCAGCAGTGTCGACATAAGCTCCTACAATGAGCAGTTCTTC. Translating gives CASSVDISSYNEQFF. The chain couples TRBV10-1 to TRBJ2-1; no reliable D call. Trimming took off 4 bases at V and 0 bases at J, with 10 bases between the two ends. The CDR3 consists of 15 residues. The V gene's germline CDR1 is WNHNN and CDR2 SYGVQD (reference sequence).